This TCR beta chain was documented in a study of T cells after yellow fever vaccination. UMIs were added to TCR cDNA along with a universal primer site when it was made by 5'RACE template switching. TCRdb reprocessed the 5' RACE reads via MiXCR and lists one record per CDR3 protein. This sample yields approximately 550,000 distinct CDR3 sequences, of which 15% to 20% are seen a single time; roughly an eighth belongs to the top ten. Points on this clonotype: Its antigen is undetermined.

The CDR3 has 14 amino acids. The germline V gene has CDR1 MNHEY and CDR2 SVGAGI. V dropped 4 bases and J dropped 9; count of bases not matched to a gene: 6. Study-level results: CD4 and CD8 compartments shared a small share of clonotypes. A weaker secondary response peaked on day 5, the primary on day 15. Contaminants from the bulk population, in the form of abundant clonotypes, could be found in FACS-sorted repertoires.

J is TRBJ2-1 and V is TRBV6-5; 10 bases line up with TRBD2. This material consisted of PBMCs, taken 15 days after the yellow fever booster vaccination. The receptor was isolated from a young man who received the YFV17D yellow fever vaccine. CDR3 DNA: TGTGCCAGCAGTTCCCTAGCGGGAGTAATTGAGCAGTTCTTC. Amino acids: CASSSLAGVIEQFF.